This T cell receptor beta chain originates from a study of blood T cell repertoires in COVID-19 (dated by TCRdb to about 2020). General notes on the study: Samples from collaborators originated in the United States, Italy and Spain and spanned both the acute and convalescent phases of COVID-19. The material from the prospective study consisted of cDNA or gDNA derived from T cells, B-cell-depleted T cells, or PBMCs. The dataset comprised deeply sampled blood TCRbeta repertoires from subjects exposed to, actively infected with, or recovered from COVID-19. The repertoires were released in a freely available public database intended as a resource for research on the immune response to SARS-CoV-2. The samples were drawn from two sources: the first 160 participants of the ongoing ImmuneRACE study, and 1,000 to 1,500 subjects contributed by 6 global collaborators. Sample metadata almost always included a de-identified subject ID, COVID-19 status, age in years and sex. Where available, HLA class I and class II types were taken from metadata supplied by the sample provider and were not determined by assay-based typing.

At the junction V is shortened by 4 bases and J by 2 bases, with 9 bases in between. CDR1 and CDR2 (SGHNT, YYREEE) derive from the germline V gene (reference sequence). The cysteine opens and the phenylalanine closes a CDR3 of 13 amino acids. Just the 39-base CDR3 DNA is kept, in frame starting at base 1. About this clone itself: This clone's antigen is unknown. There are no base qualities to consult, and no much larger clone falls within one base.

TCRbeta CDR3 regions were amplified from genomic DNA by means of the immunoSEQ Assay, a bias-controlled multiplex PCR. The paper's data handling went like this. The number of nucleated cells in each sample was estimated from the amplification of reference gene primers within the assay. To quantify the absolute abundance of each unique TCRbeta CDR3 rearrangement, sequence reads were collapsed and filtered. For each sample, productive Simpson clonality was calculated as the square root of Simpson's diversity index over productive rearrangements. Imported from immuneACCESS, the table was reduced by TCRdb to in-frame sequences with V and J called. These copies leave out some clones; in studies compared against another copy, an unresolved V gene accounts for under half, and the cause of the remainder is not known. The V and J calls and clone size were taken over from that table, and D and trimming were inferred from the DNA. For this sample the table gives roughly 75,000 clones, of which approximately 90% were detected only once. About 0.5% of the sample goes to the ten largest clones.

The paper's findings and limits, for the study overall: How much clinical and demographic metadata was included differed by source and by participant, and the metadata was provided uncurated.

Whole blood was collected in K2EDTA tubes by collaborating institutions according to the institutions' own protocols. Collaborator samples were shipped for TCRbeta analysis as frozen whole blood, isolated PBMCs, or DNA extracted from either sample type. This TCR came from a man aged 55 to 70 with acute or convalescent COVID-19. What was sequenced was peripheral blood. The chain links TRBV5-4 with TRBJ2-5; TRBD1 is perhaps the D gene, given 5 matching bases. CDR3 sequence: CASSAPGQETQYF. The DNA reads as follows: TGTGCCAGCAGCGCCCCAGGGCAAGAGACCCAGTACTTC.